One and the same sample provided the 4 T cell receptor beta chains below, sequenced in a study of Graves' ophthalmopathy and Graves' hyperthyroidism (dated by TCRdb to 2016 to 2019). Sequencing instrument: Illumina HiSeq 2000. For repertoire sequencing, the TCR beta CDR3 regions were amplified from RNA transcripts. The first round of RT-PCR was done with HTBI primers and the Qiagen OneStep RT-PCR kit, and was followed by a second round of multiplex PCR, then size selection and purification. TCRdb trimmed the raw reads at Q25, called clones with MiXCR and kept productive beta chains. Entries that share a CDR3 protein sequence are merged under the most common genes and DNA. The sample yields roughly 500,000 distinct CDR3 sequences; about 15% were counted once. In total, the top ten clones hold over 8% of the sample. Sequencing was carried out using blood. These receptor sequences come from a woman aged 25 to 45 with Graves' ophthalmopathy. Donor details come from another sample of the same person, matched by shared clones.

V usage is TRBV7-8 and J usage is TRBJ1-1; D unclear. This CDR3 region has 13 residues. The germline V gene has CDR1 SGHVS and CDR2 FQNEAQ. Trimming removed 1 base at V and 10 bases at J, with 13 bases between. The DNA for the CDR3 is TGTGCCAGCAGCTTAGAAAGTCCCCGGGGAGCTTTCTTT. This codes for CASSLESPRGAFF.

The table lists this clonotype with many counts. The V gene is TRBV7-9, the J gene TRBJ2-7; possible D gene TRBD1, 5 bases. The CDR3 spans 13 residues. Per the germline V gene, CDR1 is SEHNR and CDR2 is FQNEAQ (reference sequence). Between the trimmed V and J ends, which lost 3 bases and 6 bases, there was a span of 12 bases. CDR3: CASSLNPGPEQYF. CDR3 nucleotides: TGTGCCAGCAGCTTGAATCCAGGGCCCGAGCAGTACTTC. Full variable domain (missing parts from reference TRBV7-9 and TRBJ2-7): DTGVSQNPRHKITKRGQNVTFRCDPISEHNRLYWYRQTLGQGPEFLTYFQNEAQLEKSRLLSDRFSAERPKGSFSTLEIQRTEQGDSAMYLCASSLNPGPEQYFGPGTRLTVT.

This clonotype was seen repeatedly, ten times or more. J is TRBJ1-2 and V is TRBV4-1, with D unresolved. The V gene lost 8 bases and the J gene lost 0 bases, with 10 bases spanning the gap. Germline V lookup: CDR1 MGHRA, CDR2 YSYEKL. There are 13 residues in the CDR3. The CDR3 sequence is CASVVWTNYGYTF. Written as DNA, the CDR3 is TGCGCCAGCGTGGTGTGGACTAACTATGGCTACACCTTC.

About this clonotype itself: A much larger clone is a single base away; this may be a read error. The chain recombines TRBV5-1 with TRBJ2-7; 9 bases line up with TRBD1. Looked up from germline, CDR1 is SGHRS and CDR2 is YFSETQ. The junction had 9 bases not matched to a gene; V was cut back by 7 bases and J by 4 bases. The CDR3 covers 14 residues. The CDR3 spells CASRPWTGEYEQYF. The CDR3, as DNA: TGCGCCAGCCGGCCGTGGACAGGGGAATACGAGCAGTACTTC. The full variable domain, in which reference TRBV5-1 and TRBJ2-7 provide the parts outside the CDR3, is KAGVTQTPRYLIKTRGQQVTLSCSPISGHRSVSWYQQTPGQGLQFLFEYFSETQRNKGNFPGRFSGRQFSNSRSEMNVSTLELGDSALYLCASRPWTGEYEQYFGPGTRLTVT.